The rows below give T cell receptor beta chains drawn from one sample of a study of cytomegalovirus exposure and HLA in healthy donors. Here immunoSEQ multiplex PCR was the method, and the copy in TCRdb shows in-frame clones only, minus some. The table records roughly 200,000 clones, roughly 85% of them present only once. Material: PBMCs. These TCRs come from a woman aged 18-29 years in good health and CMV-seronegative. CDR3s include the opening cysteine and the closing phenylalanine or tryptophan. The D gene is left open where the match is weak. Rows give clone size only sometimes, using once, few, many, or a class for an expanded clone.

D	J	size	V	CDR3	DNA
-	TRBJ2-7	-	TRBV4-2	CASSQDTYEQYF	TGTGCCAGCAGCCAAGACACCTACGAGCAGTACTTC
-	TRBJ1-5	once	TRBV7-2	CASSLEPAFSNQPQHF	TGTGCCAGCAGCTTAGAGCCAGCGTTTAGCAATCAGCCCCAGCATTTT
TRBD2	TRBJ2-5	-	TRBV27	CASSPTSGDVETQYF	TGTGCCAGCAGTCCGACTAGCGGGGACGTAGAGACCCAGTACTTC
TRBD2	TRBJ2-7	-	TRBV28	CASRPPTSGVTYEQYF	TGTGCCAGCAGACCACCGACTAGCGGGGTAACCTACGAGCAGTACTTC
-	TRBJ1-4	-	TRBV5-4	CASSPKGGEDEKLFF	TGTGCCAGCAGCCCGAAGGGAGGGGAGGATGAAAAACTGTTTTTT
-	TRBJ1-1	few	TRBV5-1	CASSGGQPPEAFF	TGCGCCAGCAGCGGCGGACAACCTCCCGAAGCTTTCTTT
TRBD1	TRBJ2-2	-	TRBV7-9	CSSSVQGARGTGELFF	TGTTCCAGCAGTGTACAGGGGGCTAGAGGGACCGGGGAGCTGTTTTTT
-	TRBJ2-3	-	TRBV5-1	CASSLPSDTQYF	TGCGCCAGCAGCTTGCCCTCCGATACGCAGTATTTT
-	TRBJ2-7	-	TRBV30	CAWSHSGRSYEQYF	TGTGCCTGGAGCCATTCCGGGAGATCCTACGAGCAGTACTTC
-	TRBJ1-1	-	TRBV19	CASSIAGGRRYMNTEAFF	TGTGCCAGTAGTATAGCGGGGGGCCGGAGGTACATGAACACTGAAGCTTTCTTT
TRBD1	TRBJ2-1	-	TRBV12-5	CASGRTGVLNEQFF	TGTGCTAGTGGAAGGACAGGGGTTTTGAATGAGCAGTTCTTC
-	TRBJ2-1	once	TRBV7-2	CASSFTGRSSYNEQFF	TGTGCCAGCAGCTTTACGGGGAGAAGCTCCTACAATGAGCAGTTCTTC
-	TRBJ1-5	-	TRBV7-9	CSSSSTSGPGQPQHF	TGTTCCAGCAGCTCTACCTCGGGTCCTGGGCAGCCCCAGCATTTT
-	TRBJ2-1	-	TRBV13	CASSFGRVEFNEQFF	TGTGCCAGCAGCTTCGGCAGGGTAGAGTTCAATGAGCAGTTCTTC
TRBD1	TRBJ1-4	-	TRBV5-5	CASSLVQGDEKLFF	TGTGCCAGCAGCTTGGTGCAGGGGGATGAAAAACTGTTTTTT
-	TRBJ1-2	-	TRBV6-5	CASSYAEPEKPYGYTF	TGTGCCAGCAGTTACGCCGAGCCCGAGAAGCCCTATGGCTACACCTTC
TRBD1	TRBJ2-3	-	TRBV9	CASSGRTGLTDTQYF	TGTGCCAGCAGCGGACGGACAGGACTCACAGATACGCAGTATTTT
TRBD2	TRBJ2-3	-	TRBV27	CASRQAGGRTDTQYF	TGTGCCAGCAGGCAAGCGGGAGGGCGCACAGATACGCAGTATTTT
TRBD1	TRBJ1-5	-	TRBV18	CASSPRGQDSNQPQHF	TGTGCCAGCTCACCAAGGGGGCAGGACAGCAATCAGCCCCAGCATTTT
TRBD1	TRBJ2-7	-	TRBV4-2	CASSQESRQGIHEQYF	TGTGCCAGCAGCCAAGAATCCAGACAGGGCATCCACGAGCAGTACTTC
-	TRBJ1-1	-	TRBV19	CASSISLNTEAFF	TGTGCCAGTAGTATCAGTTTGAACACTGAAGCTTTCTTT
-	TRBJ2-7	-	TRBV6-1	CASSELCEQYF	TGTGCCAGCAGTGAACTTTGCGAGCAGTACTTC
TRBD1	TRBJ1-4	-	TRBV2	CASSQQGARGEKLFF	TGTGCCAGCAGTCAACAGGGGGCTCGGGGGGAAAAACTGTTTTTT
-	TRBJ1-1	few	TRBV2	CASSGDRNTEAFF	TGTGCCAGCAGTGGAGACAGGAACACTGAAGCTTTCTTT
-	TRBJ2-3	-	TRBV9	CASSPTGTNPYRDTQYF	TGTGCCAGCAGTCCGACCGGTACCAACCCTTACAGAGATACGCAGTATTTT
-	TRBJ1-1	-	TRBV28	CASSPAGQNTEAFF	TGTGCCAGCAGTCCAGCAGGACAGAACACTGAAGCTTTCTTT
TRBD2	TRBJ2-1	-	TRBV19	CASSPTRHSGRVNEQFF	TGTGCCAGTAGTCCGACCCGACACAGCGGGAGGGTGAATGAGCAGTTCTTC
-	TRBJ1-3	-	TRBV7-8	CASSLKSSGNTIYF	TGTGCCAGCAGCTTAAAGAGCTCTGGAAACACCATATATTTT
TRBD2	TRBJ2-3	-	TRBV28	CASSDTGPLGGDTQYF	TGTGCCAGCAGTGACACCGGGCCCCTGGGAGGGGATACGCAGTATTTT
-	TRBJ2-5	-	TRBV7-8	CASSLATVPRETQYF	TGTGCCAGCAGCTTAGCCACAGTCCCTCGGGAGACCCAGTACTTC
-	TRBJ2-2	-	TRBV7-9	CASSFDGASGELFF	TGTGCCAGCAGCTTTGATGGGGCCTCCGGGGAGCTGTTTTTT
TRBD1	TRBJ1-1	-	TRBV4-3	CASSPFGTGDTEAFF	TGCGCCAGCAGCCCCTTCGGGACAGGGGACACTGAAGCTTTCTTT
TRBD1	TRBJ1-2	-	TRBV5-4	CASSQAAGTGGIYGYTF	TGTGCCAGCAGCCAAGCAGCCGGGACAGGGGGTATCTATGGCTACACCTTC
TRBD2	TRBJ2-5	-	TRBV9	CASSVVSSGQRETQYF	TGTGCCAGCAGCGTAGTGTCTAGCGGCCAGCGGGAGACCCAGTACTTC
-	TRBJ2-3	-	TRBV5-6	CASSSDRTDTQYF	TGTGCCAGCAGCTCAGACAGGACAGATACGCAGTATTTT
TRBD2	TRBJ2-7	once	TRBV11-2	CASSLGGLADPSYEQYF	TGTGCCAGCAGCTTAGGAGGACTAGCGGACCCTTCCTACGAGCAGTACTTC
TRBD1	TRBJ1-2	-	TRBV29-1	CSARQGASYGYTF	TGCAGCGCCCGACAGGGGGCAAGCTATGGCTACACCTTC